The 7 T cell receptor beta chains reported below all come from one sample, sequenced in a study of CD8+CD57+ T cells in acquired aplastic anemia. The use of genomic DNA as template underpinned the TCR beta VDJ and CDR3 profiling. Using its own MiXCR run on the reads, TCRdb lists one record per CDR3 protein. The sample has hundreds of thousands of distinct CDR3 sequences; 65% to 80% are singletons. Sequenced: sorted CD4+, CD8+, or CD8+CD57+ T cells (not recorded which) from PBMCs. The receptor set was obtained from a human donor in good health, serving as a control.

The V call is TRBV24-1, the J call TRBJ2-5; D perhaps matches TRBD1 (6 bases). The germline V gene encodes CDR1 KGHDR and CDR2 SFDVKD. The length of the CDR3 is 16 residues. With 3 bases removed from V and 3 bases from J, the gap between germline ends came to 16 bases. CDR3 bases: TGTGCCACCAGTGATGGTGGGACACAGATGAAAGAGACCCAGTACTTC. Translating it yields CATSDGGTQMKETQYF.

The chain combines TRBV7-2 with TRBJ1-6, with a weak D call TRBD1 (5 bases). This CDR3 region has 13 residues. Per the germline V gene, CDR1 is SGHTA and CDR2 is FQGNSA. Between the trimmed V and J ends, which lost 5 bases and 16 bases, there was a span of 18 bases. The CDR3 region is CASSQDIRAGLHF. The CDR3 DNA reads TGTGCCAGCAGCCAAGACATCCGGGCAGGGCTCCACTTT.

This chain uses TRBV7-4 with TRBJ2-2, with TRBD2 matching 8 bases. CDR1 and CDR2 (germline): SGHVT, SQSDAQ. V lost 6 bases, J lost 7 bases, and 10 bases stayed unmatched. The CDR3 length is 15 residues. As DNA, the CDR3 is TGTGCCAGCAGTGTAATGGCGGGGGGACACGGGGAGCTGTTTTTT. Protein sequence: CASSVMAGGHGELFF.

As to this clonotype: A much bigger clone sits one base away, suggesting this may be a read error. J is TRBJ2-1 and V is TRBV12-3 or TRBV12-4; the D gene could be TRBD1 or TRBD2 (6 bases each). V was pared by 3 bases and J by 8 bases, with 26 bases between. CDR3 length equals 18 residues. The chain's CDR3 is CASSLSAGVGGTLDEQFF. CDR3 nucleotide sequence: TGTGCCAGCAGTTTGTCGGCAGGGGTCGGGGGCACCCTCGATGAGCAGTTCTTC.

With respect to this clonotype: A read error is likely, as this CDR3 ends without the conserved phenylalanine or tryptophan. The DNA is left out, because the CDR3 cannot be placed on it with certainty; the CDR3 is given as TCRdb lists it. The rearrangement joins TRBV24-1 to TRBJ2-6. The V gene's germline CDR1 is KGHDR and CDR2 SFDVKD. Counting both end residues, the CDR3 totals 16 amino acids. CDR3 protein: CATSLDSLSGANVLKI.

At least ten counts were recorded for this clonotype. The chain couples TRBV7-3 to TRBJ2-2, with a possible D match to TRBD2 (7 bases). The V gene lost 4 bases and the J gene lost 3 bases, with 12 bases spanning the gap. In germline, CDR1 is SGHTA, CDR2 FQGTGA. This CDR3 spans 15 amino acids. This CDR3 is CASSYGGADTGELFF. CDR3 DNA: TGTGCCAGCAGCTATGGGGGGGCCGACACCGGGGAGCTGTTTTTT.

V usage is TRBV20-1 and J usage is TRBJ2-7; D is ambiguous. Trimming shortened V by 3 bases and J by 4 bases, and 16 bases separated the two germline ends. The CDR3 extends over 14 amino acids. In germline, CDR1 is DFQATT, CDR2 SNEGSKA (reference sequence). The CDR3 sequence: CSARFTTSLYEQYF. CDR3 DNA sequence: TGCAGTGCTAGGTTCACCACCTCACTTTACGAGCAGTACTTC.